This is a list of T cell receptor beta chains from one sample in a study of blood T cells in healthy people across ages. TCRdb fed the 5' RACE reads into MiXCR, producing one record per CDR3 protein. Of about 800,000 distinct CDR3 sequences listed, over 45% are singletons. The sequenced sample was blood. Receptors originate from a man aged 25-45 years in good health. Both conserved end residues are part of each CDR3. The order of the fields is D gene, V gene, clone size, J gene, CDR3 length, CDR3 protein, CDR3 DNA. D genes are given only for firm matches. A row's size may be missing; if present it is once, few, many or a size class.

D gene: -; V gene: TRBV10-3; clone size: -; J gene: TRBJ1-5; CDR3 length: 12; CDR3 protein: CAINREDQPQHF; CDR3 DNA: TGTGCCATAAACAGGGAGGATCAGCCCCAGCATTTT
D gene: TRBD1; V gene: TRBV18; clone size: -; J gene: TRBJ2-3; CDR3 length: 16; CDR3 protein: CASSPPGTGGTDTQYF; CDR3 DNA: TGTGCCAGCTCACCACCCGGGACAGGGGGAACAGATACGCAGTATTTT
D gene: TRBD2; V gene: TRBV5-4; clone size: once; J gene: TRBJ2-5; CDR3 length: 15; CDR3 protein: CASSESSGRKETQYF; CDR3 DNA: TGTGCCAGCAGCGAGAGCAGCGGGAGAAAAGAGACCCAGTACTTC
D gene: TRBD2; V gene: TRBV29-1; clone size: -; J gene: TRBJ2-4; CDR3 length: 15; CDR3 protein: CSVEGLPGGKNIQYF; CDR3 DNA: TGCAGCGTTGAAGGACTACCGGGGGGCAAAAACATTCAGTACTTC
D gene: -; V gene: TRBV29-1; clone size: -; J gene: TRBJ1-1; CDR3 length: 13; CDR3 protein: CSVDGQMNTEAFF; CDR3 DNA: TGCAGCGTTGATGGTCAGATGAACACTGAAGCTTTCTTT
D gene: -; V gene: TRBV7-3; clone size: -; J gene: TRBJ2-1; CDR3 length: 17; CDR3 protein: CASSLVGGGRTDNEQFF; CDR3 DNA: TGTGCCAGCAGCTTAGTGGGTGGGGGGAGGACCGACAATGAGCAGTTCTTC
D gene: TRBD2; V gene: TRBV7-2; clone size: few; J gene: TRBJ2-7; CDR3 length: 16; CDR3 protein: CASSFEGTSGSYEQYF; CDR3 DNA: TGTGCCAGCAGCTTTGAGGGGACTAGCGGGAGTTACGAGCAGTACTTC
D gene: -; V gene: TRBV5-1; clone size: few; J gene: TRBJ2-1; CDR3 length: 15; CDR3 protein: CASSSGESSYNEQFF; CDR3 DNA: TGCGCCAGCAGCTCCGGGGAAAGCTCCTACAATGAGCAGTTCTTC
D gene: -; V gene: TRBV12-3/TRBV12-4; clone size: -; J gene: TRBJ2-1; CDR3 length: 16; CDR3 protein: CASSFNGGHRHNEQFF; CDR3 DNA: TGTGCCAGCAGTTTTAATGGAGGCCACCGCCACAATGAGCAGTTCTTC
D gene: TRBD1; V gene: TRBV15; clone size: many; J gene: TRBJ1-2; CDR3 length: 13; CDR3 protein: CATSRPGTGGYTF; CDR3 DNA: TGTGCCACCAGCAGACCGGGGACAGGAGGCTACACCTTC
D gene: -; V gene: TRBV7-9; clone size: -; J gene: TRBJ2-2; CDR3 length: 17; CDR3 protein: CASSLTLVLINTGELFF; CDR3 DNA: TGTGCCAGCAGCTTAACACTAGTCCTGATCAATACCGGGGAGCTGTTTTTT
D gene: -; V gene: TRBV20-1; clone size: -; J gene: TRBJ2-7; CDR3 length: 14; CDR3 protein: CSAFDRTSSYEQYF; CDR3 DNA: TGCAGTGCGTTCGACAGGACAAGCTCCTACGAGCAGTACTTC
D gene: -; V gene: TRBV6-1; clone size: few; J gene: TRBJ2-1; CDR3 length: 16; CDR3 protein: CASSGPTDSSYNEQFF; CDR3 DNA: TGTGCCAGCAGTGGACCAACCGACAGCTCCTACAATGAGCAGTTCTTC
D gene: -; V gene: TRBV5-1; clone size: many; J gene: TRBJ2-7; CDR3 length: 13; CDR3 protein: CASRVDSYYEQYF; CDR3 DNA: TGCGCCAGCAGGGTCGACAGTTACTACGAGCAGTACTTC
D gene: -; V gene: TRBV4-2; clone size: few; J gene: TRBJ2-6; CDR3 length: 18; CDR3 protein: CASSLRADTKSGANVLTF; CDR3 DNA: TGTGCCAGCAGCCTCAGGGCGGACACCAAATCTGGGGCCAACGTCCTGACTTTC
D gene: -; V gene: TRBV20-1; clone size: -; J gene: TRBJ1-1; CDR3 length: 13; CDR3 protein: CSARSPNGREAFF; CDR3 DNA: TGCAGTGCTAGGTCCCCCAATGGACGGGAAGCTTTCTTT
D gene: -; V gene: TRBV7-9; clone size: -; J gene: TRBJ2-5; CDR3 length: 14; CDR3 protein: CASSESSGAETQYF; CDR3 DNA: TGTGCCAGCAGCGAGTCCTCAGGGGCAGAGACCCAGTACTTC
D gene: -; V gene: TRBV7-9; clone size: -; J gene: TRBJ2-1; CDR3 length: 15; CDR3 protein: CASSAAAGQLNEQFF; CDR3 DNA: TGTGCCAGCAGTGCAGCAGCGGGCCAATTGAATGAGCAGTTCTTC
D gene: -; V gene: TRBV25-1; clone size: -; J gene: TRBJ2-7; CDR3 length: 14; CDR3 protein: CASSEAGWGTEQYF; CDR3 DNA: TGTGCCAGCAGTGAGGCGGGGTGGGGAACCGAGCAGTACTTC
D gene: TRBD2; V gene: TRBV29-1; clone size: -; J gene: TRBJ2-1; CDR3 length: 14; CDR3 protein: CSVVTGGQTYEQFF; CDR3 DNA: TGCAGCGTTGTGACGGGAGGGCAGACCTACGAGCAGTTCTTC
D gene: -; V gene: TRBV20-1; clone size: -; J gene: TRBJ1-4; CDR3 length: 14; CDR3 protein: CSAVDRQKNEKLFF; CDR3 DNA: TGCAGTGCTGTGGACCGGCAAAAGAATGAAAAACTGTTTTTT
D gene: -; V gene: TRBV4-3; clone size: -; J gene: TRBJ2-7; CDR3 length: 13; CDR3 protein: CASSQAGWGEQYF; CDR3 DNA: TGCGCCAGCAGCCAAGCCGGATGGGGCGAGCAGTACTTC